The 3 T cell receptor beta chains given below trace back to one sample, sequenced in a study of blood T cell repertoires in COVID-19. Method: immunoSEQ multiplex PCR; TCRdb's copy keeps in-frame clones and lacks some. The sample lists over 250,000 clones, approximately 90% occurring once. Sequenced input: PBMCs or T cells enriched from blood (not recorded which). Receptors originate from a man aged 40-49 years who had recovered from COVID-19.

The rearrangement links TRBV27 to TRBJ2-6; 8 bases agree with TRBD1. The V and J ends lost 5 bases and 2 bases, in that order; junction bases with no gene match: 8. CDR3 length: 17 amino acids. CDR1 is MNHEY, CDR2 SMNVEV, per germline (reference sequence). The CDR3 is CASSPWTGRTGANVLTF. The CDR3 bases are TGTGCCAGCAGTCCCTGGACAGGGCGGACTGGGGCCAACGTCCTGACTTTC.

V and J are TRBV9 and TRBJ2-1; tentatively, D is TRBD2 (6 bases). The CDR3 is 15 amino acids. Germline assignment: CDR1 SGDLS and CDR2 YYNGEE. The ends were cut back, 0 bases at V and 4 bases at J, with 11 bases in the middle. The CDR3: CASSVEGGPYNEQFF. In DNA, the CDR3 is TGTGCCAGCAGCGTAGAGGGAGGACCTTACAATGAGCAGTTCTTC.

The chain recombines TRBV12-2 with TRBJ1-2; the listed D gene, TRBD1, was not tested against the DNA. TRBV12-2 is given as a pseudogene. CDR3 length equals 19 residues. CDR3 loop: CASRLVWGDRPAKGYGYTF. CDR3 DNA: TGTGCAAGTCGCTTAGTATGGGGAGACAGGCCCGCGAAGGGCTATGGCTACACCTTC.